This T cell receptor beta chain originates from a study of early T cells in non-severe SARS-CoV-2 infection. Study background: The input, bulk RNA from unsorted whole blood, was sequenced, and chains were unpaired. Study-level results: The VDJdb matching leaned toward anti-spike CD8 responses and overlooked private and CD4 specificities.

Germline V gene data show CDR1 as SEHNR and CDR2 as FQNEAQ (reference sequence). V lost 6 bases and J lost 1; bases outside the gene matches: 25. This CDR3 comprises 21 residues. This clonotype was observed at least ten times. The target antigen is unknown. Each single cDNA molecule received a unique molecular identifier. TCRdb processed the 5' RACE reads anew with MiXCR; each CDR3 protein has one entry. This table holds about 81,000 distinct CDR3 sequences, more than 13% found once. The sequencing sample was made of whole blood. V gene TRBV7-9 combines with J gene TRBJ2-7; TRBD1 agrees at 9 bases. This TCR was sampled from an adult who was a healthcare worker with PCR-confirmed SARS-CoV-2 infection or an uninfected control (not recorded which). Here the CDR3 reads CASSNSKTSGTGFVRSYEQYF. The CDR3 bases are TGTGCCAGCAGTAACTCCAAAACCTCCGGGACAGGGTTTGTACGTTCCTACGAGCAGTACTTC.